This entry lists 3 T cell receptor beta chains sequenced from one sample in a study of blood T cell repertoires in COVID-19 (dated by TCRdb to the early 2020s). Library preparation employed the immunoSEQ multiplex PCR assay. The table comes from immuneACCESS by way of TCRdb, which keeps in-frame sequences with V and J called. Part of the clones is missing from these tables; in studies checked, under half for an unresolved V gene and the rest for unknown reasons. The sample table records 300,000 or so clones; more than 70% of these occur just once. The ten biggest clones cover just under 7% of the sample. The specimen sequenced was peripheral blood. The receptor source for this set is a woman aged 25 to 39 who had recovered from COVID-19.

This chain uses TRBV27 with TRBJ2-3, with 9 positions matching TRBD1. CDR1 and CDR2 (germline): MNHEY, SMNVEV (reference sequence). The CDR3 has 15 amino acids. V trimming: 5 bases; J trimming: 3 bases; junction bases outside the gene matches: 6. The CDR3 bases are TGTGCCAGCAGTCGACAGGGGGTCGATACAGATACGCAGTATTTT. Its protein is CASSRQGVDTDTQYF.

V gene TRBV4-1 combines with J gene TRBJ2-1; D unclear. Per germline, CDR1 MGHRA and CDR2 YSYEKL. Trimming removed 0 bases from V and 1 base from J, with 10 bases in between. CDR3 length: 16 residues. The CDR3 DNA sequence: TGCGCCAGCAGCCAAGAGCGAGCGTCATCCTACAATGAGCAGTTCTTC. Protein product: CASSQERASSYNEQFF.

The gene calls are TRBV28 and TRBJ1-6, with D hard to call. The CDR3 is made up of 15 amino acids. V lost 2 bases, J lost 3 bases, and 8 bases lay in between. Germline CDR1 is MDHEN and CDR2 is SYDVKM. The CDR3 nucleotides are TGTGCCAGCAGTTTACGGCAGGACTATAATTCACCCCTCCACTTT. This translates into CASSLRQDYNSPLHF.